Included here is one TCR beta chain sequence, with context. The target of this receptor is not known. The record has no base qualities; no much larger clone is one base away. The source of the sample is a study of blood T cell repertoires in COVID-19 (dated by TCRdb to about 2020). For context, the study as a whole: The collaborator samples originated in the United States, Italy and Spain and spanned the acute and convalescent phases of COVID-19. Deeply sampled blood TCRbeta repertoires from subjects exposed to, actively infected with, or recovered from COVID-19 were included in the dataset. The sample metadata nearly always contained a de-identified subject ID, COVID-19 status, age in years and sex. The samples were drawn from two sources: the first 160 participants of the ongoing ImmuneRACE study, and fewer than 1,500 subjects contributed by 6 global collaborators. The material from the prospective study consisted of cDNA or gDNA derived from T cells, B-cell-depleted T cells, or PBMCs. A freely available public database, intended as a resource for researchers studying the immune response to SARS-CoV-2, is where the repertoires were released. HLA class I and class II types, where available, came from metadata supplied by the sample provider rather than from assay-based typing.

The germline V gene (reference sequence) specifies GTSNPN as CDR1 and SVGIG as CDR2. The junction shows trimming of 5 bases on V and 1 base on J, plus 17 bases between the germline ends. There are 16 amino acids in the CDR3, from cysteine to phenylalanine inclusive. The retained sequence is limited to the CDR3, 48 bases, with the frame set at the first base. Paper-wide results and their limitations: The quantity of clinical and demographic metadata differed by source and by participant and was supplied without curation.

At one collaborating source in Seattle, patients were enrolled during active infection and were followed longitudinally through the course of disease. Whole blood was collected in K2EDTA tubes by collaborating institutions according to the institutions' own protocols. For TCRbeta analysis, collaborators shipped samples as frozen whole blood, isolated PBMCs, or DNA extracted from either of those sample types. TCRbeta CDR3 regions were amplified from genomic DNA using the immunoSEQ Assay, a bias-controlled multiplex PCR. The authors' pipeline ran thus. The number of nucleated cells in each sample was estimated by amplification of reference gene primers within the assay. To quantify the absolute abundance of each unique TCRbeta CDR3 rearrangement, sequence reads were collapsed and filtered. For each sample, productive Simpson clonality was calculated by taking the square root of Simpson's diversity index across productive rearrangements. Imported from immuneACCESS, the table was reduced by TCRdb to in-frame sequences with V and J called. These copies leave out some clones; in studies compared against another copy, an unresolved V gene accounts for under half, and the cause of the remainder is not known. That table is the source of V, J and clone size, and D and trimming were worked out from the DNA. The sample yields under 75,000 clones; around 82% were counted once. About 16% of the sample goes to the ten largest clones.

The TCR originated in a man between 60 and 70 years old with COVID-19, enrolled during active disease. The sequence is built from TRBV30 and TRBJ1-4; TRBD1 might be the D gene, on 5 matching bases. The source material was peripheral blood. The base sequence is TGTGCCTGGGGCCCGGGTAGGGGTCTAACTAATGAAAAACTGTTTTTT. Its protein is CAWGPGRGLTNEKLFF.